A selection of T cell receptor beta chains follows, all from one sample in a study of T-cell reconstitution after alpha-beta-depleted transplantation in children. TCRdb analysed the PCR reads with MiXCR anew, one entry per CDR3 protein. The sample holds about 830,000 distinct CDR3 sequences; about 15% are singletons and the top ten take about 4.6%. Sample: PBMCs, mostly from graft donor cells, taken 360 days after TCRalphabeta/CD19-depleted stem cell transplant. The receptors come from a male patient aged 5 to 17 who had a stem cell transplant for acute lymphoblastic leukemia, so the T cells may come from the graft donor. CDR3s include the opening cysteine and the closing phenylalanine or tryptophan. The order of the fields is D gene, clone size, J gene, V gene, CDR3 DNA, CDR3 protein. D genes are given only for firm matches. Where a row states a size, it is once, few, many or the class of an expanded clone; other rows omit it.

d_gene: TRBD1
abundance: few
j_gene: TRBJ1-5
v_gene: TRBV27
CDR3nt: TGTGCCAGCAGTCCGGGGACAGGGCGGGAGCAGCCCCAGCATTTT
CDR3aa: CASSPGTGREQPQHF

d_gene: NA
abundance: NA
j_gene: TRBJ1-3
v_gene: TRBV11-1
CDR3nt: TGTGCCAGCAGCCGTAGAAGAGGAGACAGGAGGACTTCTGGAAACACCATATATTTT
CDR3aa: CASSRRRGDRRTSGNTIYF

d_gene: TRBD2
abundance: few
j_gene: TRBJ2-1
v_gene: TRBV19
CDR3nt: TGTGCCAGTAGTTGGGAGGGAGGTTTGCGGAATGAGCAGTTCTTC
CDR3aa: CASSWEGGLRNEQFF

d_gene: NA
abundance: NA
j_gene: TRBJ2-1
v_gene: TRBV4-1
CDR3nt: TGCGCCAGCAGGCTCCTCTTCGGTATTTACAATGAGCAGTTCTTC
CDR3aa: CASRLLFGIYNEQFF

d_gene: TRBD2
abundance: NA
j_gene: TRBJ2-7
v_gene: TRBV27
CDR3nt: TGTGCCAGCAGTTTAGTATTCGGGACTAGCGGGAGTGAGCAGTACTTC
CDR3aa: CASSLVFGTSGSEQYF

d_gene: NA
abundance: NA
j_gene: TRBJ2-7
v_gene: TRBV6-6
CDR3nt: TGTGCCAGCAGCACCTCGACAGCGAGCGAGCAGTACTTC
CDR3aa: CASSTSTASEQYF

d_gene: NA
abundance: NA
j_gene: TRBJ2-2
v_gene: TRBV5-7
CDR3nt: TGTGCCAGCTTGGAGTTCCGGGATGGGTCCGGGGAGCTGTTTTTT
CDR3aa: CASLEFRDGSGELFF

d_gene: NA
abundance: NA
j_gene: TRBJ2-2
v_gene: TRBV5-1
CDR3nt: TGCGCCAGCAGCTCGGACAGCATATCCCTTGACACCGGGGAGCTGTTTTTT
CDR3aa: CASSSDSISLDTGELFF

d_gene: NA
abundance: NA
j_gene: TRBJ1-6
v_gene: TRBV7-9
CDR3nt: TGTGCCAGCAGCCTCCAGAGTCCTAATTCACCCCTCCACTTT
CDR3aa: CASSLQSPNSPLHF

d_gene: NA
abundance: NA
j_gene: TRBJ2-5
v_gene: TRBV12-3/TRBV12-4
CDR3nt: TGTGCCAGCAGTTTAATAGTAAGAGAGACCCAGTACTTC
CDR3aa: CASSLIVRETQYF

d_gene: TRBD2
abundance: many
j_gene: TRBJ2-1
v_gene: TRBV24-1
CDR3nt: TGTGCCACCAGTGACACCGGGACTAGCTCCTACAATGAGCAGTTCTTC
CDR3aa: CATSDTGTSSYNEQFF

d_gene: TRBD1
abundance: few
j_gene: TRBJ2-1
v_gene: TRBV7-7
CDR3nt: TGTGCCAGCAGCTTAGCAGGGGGCTTCAATGAGCAGTTCTTC
CDR3aa: CASSLAGGFNEQFF

d_gene: TRBD2
abundance: NA
j_gene: TRBJ2-4
v_gene: TRBV11-1
CDR3nt: TGTGCCAGCAGCCCCGACCTGGGAGGACTAGCGGGAGGAAGGTCCAAAAACATTCAGTACTTC
CDR3aa: CASSPDLGGLAGGRSKNIQYF

d_gene: NA
abundance: many
j_gene: TRBJ2-7
v_gene: TRBV3-1
CDR3nt: TGTGCCAGCAGCCAAGGGACCAACGAGCAGTACTTC
CDR3aa: CASSQGTNEQYF

d_gene: TRBD2
abundance: few
j_gene: TRBJ2-1
v_gene: TRBV2
CDR3nt: TGTGCCAGCCCGCCCCTAGCGGGGGGAAGGGGTGAGCAGTTCTTC
CDR3aa: CASPPLAGGRGEQFF

d_gene: NA
abundance: many
j_gene: TRBJ2-1
v_gene: TRBV5-1
CDR3nt: TGCGCCAGCAGATTCGGAGGGCCGGGCAATGAGCAGTTCTTC
CDR3aa: CASRFGGPGNEQFF

d_gene: TRBD2
abundance: few
j_gene: TRBJ2-7
v_gene: TRBV7-8
CDR3nt: TGTGCCAGCAGCTTAGGGGGACTAGCGGGAGGCAGTGGCTTC
CDR3aa: CASSLGGLAGGSGF

d_gene: TRBD2
abundance: NA
j_gene: TRBJ2-1
v_gene: TRBV29-1
CDR3nt: TGCAGCGCAGACAGAGAATCGGGAGGGCCAAACAATGAGCAGTTCTTC
CDR3aa: CSADRESGGPNNEQFF

d_gene: NA
abundance: once
j_gene: TRBJ2-2
v_gene: TRBV6-1
CDR3nt: TGTGCCAGCAGTGAATGGGGCGGGGTGATAACCGGGGAGCTGTTTTTT
CDR3aa: CASSEWGGVITGELFF

d_gene: TRBD1
abundance: NA
j_gene: TRBJ2-7
v_gene: TRBV9
CDR3nt: TGTGCCAGCAGCGCCCGCTCCGGGACAGGGGCGTACGAGCAGTACTTC
CDR3aa: CASSARSGTGAYEQYF

d_gene: NA
abundance: NA
j_gene: TRBJ2-1
v_gene: TRBV7-9
CDR3nt: TGTGCCAGCAGCTACCCGGGTGGGCGAGGAAAGTCTGAGCAGTTCTTC
CDR3aa: CASSYPGGRGKSEQFF

d_gene: NA
abundance: NA
j_gene: TRBJ1-2
v_gene: TRBV20-1
CDR3nt: TGCAGTGCTAGGGGCTATGGCTACACCTTC
CDR3aa: CSARGYGYTF

d_gene: NA
abundance: NA
j_gene: TRBJ1-1
v_gene: TRBV6-2/TRBV6-3
CDR3nt: TGTGCCAGCAGTAAGACCCTACAGGGTACGAACACTGAAGCTTTCTTT
CDR3aa: CASSKTLQGTNTEAFF

d_gene: TRBD2
abundance: NA
j_gene: TRBJ2-5
v_gene: TRBV28
CDR3nt: TGTGCCAGCAGTCCTCCGAGGGGAGCGGGGGACCCAGGAGACCAAGAGACCCAGTACTTC
CDR3aa: CASSPPRGAGDPGDQETQYF

d_gene: TRBD2
abundance: NA
j_gene: TRBJ2-2
v_gene: TRBV4-1
CDR3nt: TGCGCCAGCAGCCAAATTTCACTAGCGGTCACCGGGGAGCTGTTTTTT
CDR3aa: CASSQISLAVTGELFF

d_gene: NA
abundance: NA
j_gene: TRBJ2-2
v_gene: TRBV15
CDR3nt: TGTGCCACCAGCCGCGGAGGGAACCTCATTACCGGGGAGCTGTTTTTT
CDR3aa: CATSRGGNLITGELFF

d_gene: TRBD1
abundance: few
j_gene: TRBJ2-7
v_gene: TRBV7-6
CDR3nt: TGTGCCAGCAGCTTACTAGGGGACAGGATCGCCTACGAGCAGTACTTC
CDR3aa: CASSLLGDRIAYEQYF